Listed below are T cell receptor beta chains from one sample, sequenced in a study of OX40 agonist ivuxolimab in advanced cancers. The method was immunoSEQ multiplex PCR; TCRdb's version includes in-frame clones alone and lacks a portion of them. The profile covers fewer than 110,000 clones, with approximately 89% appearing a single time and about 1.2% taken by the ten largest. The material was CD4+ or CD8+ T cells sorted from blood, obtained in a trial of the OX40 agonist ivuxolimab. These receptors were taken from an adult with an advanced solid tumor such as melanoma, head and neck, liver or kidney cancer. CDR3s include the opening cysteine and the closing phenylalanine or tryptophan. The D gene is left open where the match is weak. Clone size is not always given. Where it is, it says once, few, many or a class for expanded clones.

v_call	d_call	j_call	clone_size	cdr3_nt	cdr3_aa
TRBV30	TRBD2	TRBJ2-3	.	TGTGCCTGGAGCGGACTAGCGGGCCATGGAGATACGCAGTATTTT	CAWSGLAGHGDTQYF
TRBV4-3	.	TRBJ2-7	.	TGCGCCAGCAGCCAAGAAGAACACAGCTACGAGCAGTACTTC	CASSQEEHSYEQYF
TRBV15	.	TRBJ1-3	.	TGTGCCACCAGCAGAGATAAAGGGCCAGGAAACACCATATATTTT	CATSRDKGPGNTIYF
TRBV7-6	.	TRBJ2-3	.	TGTGCCAGCAGCTTTTCGGGCCGATACACAGATACGCAGTATTTT	CASSFSGRYTDTQYF
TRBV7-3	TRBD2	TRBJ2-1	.	TGTGCCAGCAGCTTAATTCTGGCGGGAGGGAGAACGCATGAGCAGTTCTTC	CASSLILAGGRTHEQFF
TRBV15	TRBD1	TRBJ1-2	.	TGTGCCACCAGCAGAGGATCGCAGGGGGCTAATGGGTATGGCTACACCTTC	CATSRGSQGANGYGYTF
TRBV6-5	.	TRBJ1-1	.	TGTGCCAGCAGCCCAGGGAACACTGAAGCTTTCTTT	CASSPGNTEAFF
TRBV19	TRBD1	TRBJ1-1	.	TGTGCCAGTAGTCTACAGGGGGCCAACACTGAAGCTTTCTTT	CASSLQGANTEAFF
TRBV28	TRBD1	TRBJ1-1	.	TGTGCCAGCAGTTTAGGACAGGGGACTCTTGAAGCTTTCTTT	CASSLGQGTLEAFF
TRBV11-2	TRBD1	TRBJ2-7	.	TGTGCCAGCACTTTGGGGACAGGAGATTACGAGCAGTACTTC	CASTLGTGDYEQYF
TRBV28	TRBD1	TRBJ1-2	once	TGTGCCAGCAGTTTAGGGACAGGGACCTATGGCTACACCTTC	CASSLGTGTYGYTF
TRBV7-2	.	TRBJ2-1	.	TGTGCCAGCAGCTTAGTCTCTGGAGGAGGTCGCAATGAGCAGTTCTTC	CASSLVSGGGRNEQFF
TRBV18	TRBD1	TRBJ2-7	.	TGTGCCAGCACAGTACAGGGGGACTACGAGCAGTACTTC	CASTVQGDYEQYF
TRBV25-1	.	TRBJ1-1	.	TGTGCCAGCAGTGAGACCGGGCAGAGGGAAGCTTTCTTT	CASSETGQREAFF
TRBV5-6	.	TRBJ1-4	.	TGTGCCAGCAGCTTGGTCGGACAGCCACCAACTAATGAAAAACTGTTTTTT	CASSLVGQPPTNEKLFF
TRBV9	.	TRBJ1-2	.	TGTGCCAGCAGCGTAGGCCAGCCTCGAGGGGACTATGGCTACACCTTC	CASSVGQPRGDYGYTF
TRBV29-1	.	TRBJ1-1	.	TGCAGCGTTGAGAGGGCGGACACTGAAGCTTTCTTT	CSVERADTEAFF
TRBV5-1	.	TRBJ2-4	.	TGCGCCAGCAGCTTGGCGGGCGAGCCAGCCAAAAACATTCAGTACTTC	CASSLAGEPAKNIQYF
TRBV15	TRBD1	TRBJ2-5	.	TGTGCCACCAGCCGACAGGGGTTTGGCGAGACCCAGTACTTC	CATSRQGFGETQYF
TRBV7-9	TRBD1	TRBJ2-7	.	TGTGCCAGCAGCCCGGACGGGACAGGGGGCACCGAGCAGTACTTC	CASSPDGTGGTEQYF
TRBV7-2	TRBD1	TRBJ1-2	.	TGTGCCAGCAGCCCAGGACAGGGCTACTATGGCTACACCTTC	CASSPGQGYYGYTF
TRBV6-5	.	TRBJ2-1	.	TGTGCCAGCAGTTACTCGACGGCGCGGAAGAATGAGCAGTTCTTC	CASSYSTARKNEQFF
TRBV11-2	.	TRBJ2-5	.	TGTGCCAGCAGCCCCCGGTCAGCCCAAGAGACCCAGTACTTC	CASSPRSAQETQYF
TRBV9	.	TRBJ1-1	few	TGTGCCAGCAGCGTAGCTGGTGATGGTGAAGCTTTCTTT	CASSVAGDGEAFF
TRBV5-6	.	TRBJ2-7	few	TGTGCCAGCAGCTTGTACGGGACACCCGGGGAGCAGTACTTC	CASSLYGTPGEQYF
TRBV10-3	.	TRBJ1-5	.	TGTGCCATCAGTGAGGGGGTAGGAGTAAAGAGCAATCAGCCCCAGCATTTT	CAISEGVGVKSNQPQHF
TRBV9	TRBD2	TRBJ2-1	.	TGTGCCAGCAGCGTAGGGACTAGCGGGACCTACAATGAGCAGTTCTTC	CASSVGTSGTYNEQFF
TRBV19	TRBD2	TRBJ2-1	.	TGTGCCAGTAGTAATCGACTAGCGGGACATGAGCAGTTCTTC	CASSNRLAGHEQFF
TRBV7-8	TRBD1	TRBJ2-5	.	TGTGCCAGCAGCCAGCCGGGACAGGGGGCGGGGGAGACCCAGTACTTC	CASSQPGQGAGETQYF
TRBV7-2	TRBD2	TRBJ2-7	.	TGTGCCAGCAGCTTATTTAGCGGGAAGTACTTC	CASSLFSGKYF
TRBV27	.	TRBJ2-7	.	TGTGCCAGCTCTTGGGCGTCGGGACAACCCTACGAGCAGTACTTC	CASSWASGQPYEQYF
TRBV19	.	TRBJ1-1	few	TGTGCCAGTAGTTTGAGTGCATTGAACACTGAAGCTTTCTTT	CASSLSALNTEAFF
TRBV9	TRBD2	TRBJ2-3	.	TGTGCCAGCAGCGTTACTAGCGGGAGCGGATTAGATACGCAGTATTTT	CASSVTSGSGLDTQYF
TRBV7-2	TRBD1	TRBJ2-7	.	TGTGCCAGCAGCTTAAGGTCCTCCGGGGGGACAGGGTCGGGCGAGCAGTACTTC	CASSLRSSGGTGSGEQYF
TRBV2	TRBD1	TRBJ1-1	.	TGTGCCAGCAGCTGGGACAGAGCCACTGAAGCTTTCTTT	CASSWDRATEAFF
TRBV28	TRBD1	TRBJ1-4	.	TGTGCCAGCACCAGCCAATACAGGGGTGAAAAACTGTTTTTT	CASTSQYRGEKLFF
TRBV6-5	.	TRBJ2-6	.	TGTGCCAGCAGTCCAGACTCTGGGGCCAACGTCCTGACTTTC	CASSPDSGANVLTF
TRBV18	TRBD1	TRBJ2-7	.	TGTGCCAGCTCACCTACAGGGGGCAGCTACGAGCAGTACTTC	CASSPTGGSYEQYF
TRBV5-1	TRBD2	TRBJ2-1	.	TGCGCCAGCAGCTTGGAGACTAGCGGCTATGAGCAGTTCTTC	CASSLETSGYEQFF
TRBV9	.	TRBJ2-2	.	TGTGCCAGCAGTGCCTTTAGACAGAACACCGGGGAGCTGTTTTTT	CASSAFRQNTGELFF
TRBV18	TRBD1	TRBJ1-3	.	TGTGCCAGCTCACCTCCGGGACAGACCATTGGAAACACCATATATTTT	CASSPPGQTIGNTIYF
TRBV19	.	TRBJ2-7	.	TGTGCCAGTAGTCGGGCATTCCCGTACTACGAGCAGTACTTC	CASSRAFPYYEQYF
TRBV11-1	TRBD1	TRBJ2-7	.	TGTGCCAGCAGCTTCCAGGGGGCCATCGGGCAGTACTTC	CASSFQGAIGQYF
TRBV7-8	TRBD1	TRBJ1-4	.	TGTGCCAGCAGGACGGGCCGGGACAGGGTGGAAAAACTGTTTTTT	CASRTGRDRVEKLFF
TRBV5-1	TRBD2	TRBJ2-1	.	TGCGCCAGCAGCTTGGTAGCGGGAGGGCCAAATGAGCAGTTCTTC	CASSLVAGGPNEQFF
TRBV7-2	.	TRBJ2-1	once	TGTGCCAGCAGCTTCGAGTCGGGGAATGAGCAGTTCTTC	CASSFESGNEQFF
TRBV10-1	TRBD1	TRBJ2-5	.	TGCGCCAGCAGTGAGAGACCTCCGGGGACAGGGGGCCCGTACCAAGAGACCCAGTACTTC	CASSERPPGTGGPYQETQYF